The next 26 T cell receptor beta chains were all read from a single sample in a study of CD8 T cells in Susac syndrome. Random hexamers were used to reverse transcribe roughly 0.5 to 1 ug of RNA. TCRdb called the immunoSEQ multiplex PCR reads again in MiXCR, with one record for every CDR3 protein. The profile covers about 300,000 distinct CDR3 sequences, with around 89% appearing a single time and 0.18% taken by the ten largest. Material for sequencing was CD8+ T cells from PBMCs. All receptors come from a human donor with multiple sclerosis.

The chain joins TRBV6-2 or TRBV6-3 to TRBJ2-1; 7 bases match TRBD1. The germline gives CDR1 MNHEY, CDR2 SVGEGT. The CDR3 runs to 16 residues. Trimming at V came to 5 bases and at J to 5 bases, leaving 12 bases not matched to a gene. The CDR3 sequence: CASSKTKTGWDNEQFF. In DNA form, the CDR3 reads TGTGCCAGCAGTAAGACGAAGACAGGGTGGGACAATGAGCAGTTCTTC.

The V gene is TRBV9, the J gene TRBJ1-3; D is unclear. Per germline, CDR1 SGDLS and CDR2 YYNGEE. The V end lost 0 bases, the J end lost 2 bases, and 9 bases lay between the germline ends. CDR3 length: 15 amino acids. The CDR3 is CASSVDEDPGNTIYF. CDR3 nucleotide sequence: TGTGCCAGCAGCGTAGATGAGGACCCTGGAAACACCATATATTTT.

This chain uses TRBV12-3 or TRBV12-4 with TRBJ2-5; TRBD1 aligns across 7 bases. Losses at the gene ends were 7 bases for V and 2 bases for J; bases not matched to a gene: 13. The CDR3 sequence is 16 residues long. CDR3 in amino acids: CASIKLGRDSQETQYF. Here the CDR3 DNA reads TGTGCCAGCATCAAGCTTGGCCGGGACAGTCAAGAGACCCAGTACTTC.

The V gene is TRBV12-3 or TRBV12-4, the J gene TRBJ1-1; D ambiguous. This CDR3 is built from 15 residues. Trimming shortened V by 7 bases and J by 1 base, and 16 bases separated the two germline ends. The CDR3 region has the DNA TGTGCCAGCACCCCCAGACTTGATCCGAACACTGAAGCTTTCTTT. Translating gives CASTPRLDPNTEAFF.

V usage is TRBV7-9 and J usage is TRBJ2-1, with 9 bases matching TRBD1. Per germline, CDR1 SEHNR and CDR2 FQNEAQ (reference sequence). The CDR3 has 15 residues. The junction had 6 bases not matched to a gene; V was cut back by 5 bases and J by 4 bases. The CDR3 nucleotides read TGTGCCAGCAGCATGGGACAGGGTATTTACAATGAGCAGTTCTTC. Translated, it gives CASSMGQGIYNEQFF.

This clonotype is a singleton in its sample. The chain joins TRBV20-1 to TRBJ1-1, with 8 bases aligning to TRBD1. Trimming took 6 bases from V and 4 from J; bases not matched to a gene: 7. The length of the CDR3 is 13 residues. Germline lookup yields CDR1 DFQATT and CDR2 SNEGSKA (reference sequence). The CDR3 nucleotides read TGCAGTGCGCGCAGGGGGCTGGGCACTGAAGCTTTCTTT. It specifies CSARRGLGTEAFF.

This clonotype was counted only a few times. CDR3 residues: CAWTSLGGYTF. CDR3 nucleotide sequence: TGTGCCTGGACATCCCTGGGAGGCTACACCTTC. V and J are TRBV30 and TRBJ1-2; no clear D. The CDR3 totals 11 residues. Germline V gene data show CDR1 as GTSNPN and CDR2 as SVGIG (reference sequence). The V end lost 4 bases, the J end lost 8 bases, and 11 bases lay between the germline ends.

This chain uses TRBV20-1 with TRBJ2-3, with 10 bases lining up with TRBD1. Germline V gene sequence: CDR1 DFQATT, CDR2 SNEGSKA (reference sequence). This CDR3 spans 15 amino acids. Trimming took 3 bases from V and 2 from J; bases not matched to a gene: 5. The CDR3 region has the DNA TGCAGTGCTAGGGGGACAGGGGACGCCACAGATACGCAGTATTTT. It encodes CSARGTGDATDTQYF.

CDR3 amino acids: CAWNRGQGTNQPQHF. Here the CDR3 DNA reads TGTGCCTGGAATCGGGGACAGGGGACCAATCAGCCCCAGCATTTT. The chain links TRBV30 to TRBJ1-5, with 10 bases aligning to TRBD1. The CDR3 sequence is 15 residues long. The V segment lost 4 bases and the J segment 3 bases; nucleotides outside the gene matches: 6. Germline V gene lookup returns CDR1 GTSNPN and CDR2 SVGIG (reference sequence).

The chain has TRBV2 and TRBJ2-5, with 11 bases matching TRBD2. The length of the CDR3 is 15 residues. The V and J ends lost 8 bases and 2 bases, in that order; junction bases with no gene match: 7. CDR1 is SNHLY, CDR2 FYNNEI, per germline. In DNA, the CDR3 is TGTGCCAGCCTGCCACTAGCGGGAGTTCAAGAGACCCAGTACTTC. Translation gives CASLPLAGVQETQYF.

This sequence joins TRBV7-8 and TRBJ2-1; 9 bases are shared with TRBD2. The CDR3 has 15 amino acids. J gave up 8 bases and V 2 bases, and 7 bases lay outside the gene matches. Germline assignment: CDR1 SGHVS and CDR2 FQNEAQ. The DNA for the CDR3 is TGTGCCAGCAGCTTATTGCTAGCGGGAAGAGATGAGCAGTTCTTC. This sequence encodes CASSLLLAGRDEQFF.

The CDR3 spells CATSRDRTGLNEQYF. CDR3 nucleotide sequence: TGTGCCACCAGCAGAGATAGGACAGGGTTAAACGAGCAGTACTTC. The chain has TRBV15 and TRBJ2-7; 8 nucleotides line up with TRBD1. Germline V CDR1 and CDR2: LNHNV, YYDKDF (reference sequence). The CDR3 extends over 15 amino acids. Trimming cost V 0 bases and J 5 bases; bases outside gene matches: 6.

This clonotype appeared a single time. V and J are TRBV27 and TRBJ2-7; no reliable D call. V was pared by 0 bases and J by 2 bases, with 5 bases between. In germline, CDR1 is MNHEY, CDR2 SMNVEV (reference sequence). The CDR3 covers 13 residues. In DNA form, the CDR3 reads TGTGCCAGCAGTTTATCGGAAACCTACGAGCAGTACTTC. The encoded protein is CASSLSETYEQYF.

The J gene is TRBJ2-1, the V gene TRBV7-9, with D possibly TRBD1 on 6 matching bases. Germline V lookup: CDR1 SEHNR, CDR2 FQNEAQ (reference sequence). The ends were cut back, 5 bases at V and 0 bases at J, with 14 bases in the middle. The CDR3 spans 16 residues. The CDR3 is CASSTTPGDSYNEQFF. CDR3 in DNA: TGTGCCAGCAGCACTACCCCAGGGGACTCCTACAATGAGCAGTTCTTC.

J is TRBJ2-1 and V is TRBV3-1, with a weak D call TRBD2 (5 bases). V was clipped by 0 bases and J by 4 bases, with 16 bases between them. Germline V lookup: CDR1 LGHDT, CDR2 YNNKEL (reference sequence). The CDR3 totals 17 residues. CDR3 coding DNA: TGTGCCAGCAGCCAAGATCCCCTAGCCGGACCTTACAATGAGCAGTTCTTC. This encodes CASSQDPLAGPYNEQFF.

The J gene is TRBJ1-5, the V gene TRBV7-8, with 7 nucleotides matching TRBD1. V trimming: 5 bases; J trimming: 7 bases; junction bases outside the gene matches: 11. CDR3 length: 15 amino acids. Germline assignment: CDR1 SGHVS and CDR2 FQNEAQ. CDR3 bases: TGTGCCAGCAGCCAACTAGGACAGGAATTACAGCCCCAGCATTTT. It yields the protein CASSQLGQELQPQHF. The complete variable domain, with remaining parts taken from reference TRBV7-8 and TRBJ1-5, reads GAGVSQSPRYKVAKRGQDVALRCDPISGHVSLFWYQQALGQGPEFLTYFQNEAQLDKSGLPSDRFFAERPEGSVSTLKIQRTQQEDSAVYLCASSQLGQELQPQHFGDGTRLSIL.

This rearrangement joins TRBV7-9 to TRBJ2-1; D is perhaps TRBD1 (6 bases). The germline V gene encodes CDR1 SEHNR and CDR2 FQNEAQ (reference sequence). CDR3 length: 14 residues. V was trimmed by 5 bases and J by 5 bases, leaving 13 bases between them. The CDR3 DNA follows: TGTGCCAGCAGCCCCTCCGCAGGGGACAATGAGCAGTTCTTC. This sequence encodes CASSPSAGDNEQFF.

The CDR3 region is CSAKLLVREAGNTIYF. The CDR3 bases are TGCAGTGCCAAATTGCTGGTCCGGGAGGCTGGAAACACCATATATTTT. J is TRBJ1-3 and V is TRBV20-1; D call uncertain. Germline-derived CDR1 and CDR2 are DFQATT and SNEGSKA (reference sequence). The CDR3 has 16 amino acids. V gave up 6 bases and J gave up 2 bases, with 20 bases separating them.

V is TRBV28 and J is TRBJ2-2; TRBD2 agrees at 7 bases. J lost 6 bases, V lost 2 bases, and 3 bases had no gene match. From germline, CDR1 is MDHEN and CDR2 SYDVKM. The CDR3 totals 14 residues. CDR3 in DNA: TGTGCCAGCAGTTTAGGCCTAGCGGCCGGGGAGCTGTTTTTT. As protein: CASSLGLAAGELFF.

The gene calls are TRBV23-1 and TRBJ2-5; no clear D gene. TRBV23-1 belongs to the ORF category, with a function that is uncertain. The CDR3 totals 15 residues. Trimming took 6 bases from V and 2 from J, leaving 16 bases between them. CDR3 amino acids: CASSQDGSPQETQYF. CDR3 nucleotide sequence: TGCGCCAGCAGCCAAGACGGTTCGCCTCAAGAGACCCAGTACTTC.

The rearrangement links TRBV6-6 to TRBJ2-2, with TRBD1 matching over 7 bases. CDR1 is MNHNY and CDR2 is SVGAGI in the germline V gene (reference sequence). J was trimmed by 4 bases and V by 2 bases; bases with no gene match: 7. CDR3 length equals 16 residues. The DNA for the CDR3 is TGTGCCAGCAGTTACCTGGGACAGAAGGTCACCGGGGAGCTGTTTTTT. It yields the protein CASSYLGQKVTGELFF.

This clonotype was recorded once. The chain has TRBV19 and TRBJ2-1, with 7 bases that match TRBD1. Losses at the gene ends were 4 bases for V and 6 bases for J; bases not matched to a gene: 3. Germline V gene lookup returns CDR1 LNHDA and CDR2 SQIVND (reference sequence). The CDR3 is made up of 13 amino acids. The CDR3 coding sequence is TGTGCCAGTAGTACGACAGGGTTCAATGAGCAGTTCTTC. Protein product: CASSTTGFNEQFF.

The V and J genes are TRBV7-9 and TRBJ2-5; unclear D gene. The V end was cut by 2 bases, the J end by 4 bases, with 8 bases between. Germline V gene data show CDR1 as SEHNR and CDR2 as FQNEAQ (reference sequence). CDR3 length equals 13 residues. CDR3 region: CASSLSNGETQYF. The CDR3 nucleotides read TGTGCCAGCAGCTTATCCAACGGAGAGACCCAGTACTTC.

The CDR3 region is CASSSWTGGTEAFF. CDR3 bases: TGTGCCAGCAGTTCTTGGACAGGGGGCACTGAAGCTTTCTTT. The genes are TRBV12-3 or TRBV12-4 and TRBJ1-1; 10 bases agree with TRBD1. The CDR3 covers 14 residues. J lost 4 bases, V lost 4 bases, and 3 bases had no gene match.

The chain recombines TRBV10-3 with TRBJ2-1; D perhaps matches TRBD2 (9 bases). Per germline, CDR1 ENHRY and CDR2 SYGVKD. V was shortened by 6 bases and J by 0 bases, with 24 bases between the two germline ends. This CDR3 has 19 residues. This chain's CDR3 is CAISMGQASGDYSYNEQFF. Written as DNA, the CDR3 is TGTGCCATCAGCATGGGACAGGCTAGCGGGGATTACTCCTACAATGAGCAGTTCTTC.

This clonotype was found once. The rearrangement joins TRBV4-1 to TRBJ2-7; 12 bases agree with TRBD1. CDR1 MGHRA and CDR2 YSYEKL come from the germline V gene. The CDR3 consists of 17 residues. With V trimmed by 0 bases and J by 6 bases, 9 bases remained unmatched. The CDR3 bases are TGCGCCAGCAGCCAAGAGATGACCGGGACAGGGGGCTCCGAGCAGTACTTC. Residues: CASSQEMTGTGGSEQYF.